This T cell receptor beta chain emerged from a study of multiple sclerosis patients with progressive multifocal leukoencephalopathy. Germline V CDR1 and CDR2: MNHEY, SMNVEV (reference sequence). CDR3 length equals 15 residues. Trimming cost V 2 bases and J 4 bases, with 9 bases left between them. Time point denoted: approximately 12 months of natalizumab therapy. T1 and T2 blood were collected at 6 and 12 months of natalizumab. Every PCR reaction included synthetic inline CDR3 controls for all V-J pairings. Measured with immunoSEQ multiplex PCR; TCRdb has only the in-frame clones, and not every one. The sample lists around 27,000 clones, 90% occurring once.

The chain employs TRBV27 and TRBJ1-6; no definite D call. The sample consisted of PBMCs, taken from a patient treated with natalizumab. The receptor's source is a human donor with multiple sclerosis. The chain's CDR3 is CASSLVQGYNSPLHF. In DNA, the CDR3 is TGTGCCAGCAGTTTAGTACAAGGGTATAATTCACCCCTCCACTTT.